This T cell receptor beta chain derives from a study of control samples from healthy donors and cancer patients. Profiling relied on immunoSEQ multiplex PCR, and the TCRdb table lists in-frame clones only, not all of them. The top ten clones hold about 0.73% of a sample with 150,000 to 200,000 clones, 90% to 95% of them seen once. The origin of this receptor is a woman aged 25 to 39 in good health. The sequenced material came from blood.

In DNA form, the CDR3 reads TGTGCCAGCAGCTGGACAGAAGCCTCCTACGAGCAGTACTTC. Amino acids: CASSWTEASYEQYF. This chain links TRBV28 with TRBJ2-7; the D gene is possibly TRBD1 (6 bases). Germline CDR1 and CDR2: MDHEN and SYDVKM. With 6 bases removed from V and 0 bases from J, the gap between germline ends came to 12 bases. This CDR3 region has 14 residues.